Listed below are T cell receptor beta chains from one sample, sequenced in a study of T-cell memory formation after mild COVID-19. TCRdb reanalysed the 5' RACE reads using MiXCR and keeps one entry per CDR3 protein. The sample has about 390,000 distinct CDR3 sequences, 15% to 20% seen once; the top ten hold 20% to 25%. Sequencing was performed on PBMCs or a T cell subset sorted from them (not recorded which). These receptors all stem from a man between 18 and 29 years old who had mild COVID-19 (a few samples of this study predate the infection). Cell type and time point are not known. Each CDR3 is given with its conserved first and last residue. Fields, in order: V gene, J gene, D gene, clone size, CDR3 protein, CDR3 DNA. D genes are given only for firm matches. Clone size is not always given. Where it is, it says once, few, many or a class for expanded clones.

>TRBV25-1|TRBJ2-5|TRBD2|many
CASSDSSGGEETQYF
TGTGCCAGCAGTGACTCCAGCGGGGGGGAAGAGACCCAGTACTTC
>TRBV5-1|TRBJ1-1|.|.
CASSHGGRVAEAFF
TGCGCCAGCAGCCACGGAGGCAGGGTTGCTGAAGCTTTCTTT
>TRBV6-1|TRBJ1-2|TRBD1|.
CASSESGQGARGYTF
TGTGCCAGCAGTGAAAGCGGACAGGGGGCGCGTGGCTACACCTTC
>TRBV7-2|TRBJ2-3|.|few
CASSLRGLVRGRTDTQYF
TGTGCCAGCAGCTTAAGGGGCCTAGTCCGGGGTCGCACAGATACGCAGTATTTT
>TRBV28|TRBJ2-2|.|many
CASQALANTGELFF
TGTGCCAGCCAGGCCCTCGCGAACACCGGGGAGCTGTTTTTT
>TRBV12-3/TRBV12-4|TRBJ1-5|.|many
CASTGGSGNQPQHF
TGTGCCAGCACCGGTGGTTCGGGCAATCAGCCCCAGCATTTT
>TRBV12-3/TRBV12-4|TRBJ2-1|.|many
CASSLGDEQFF
TGTGCCAGCAGTTTGGGTGATGAGCAGTTCTTC
>TRBV10-3|TRBJ2-5|.|few
CAIRVQETQYF
TGTGCCATCAGGGTCCAAGAGACCCAGTACTTC
>TRBV20-1|TRBJ2-1|TRBD2|.
CSARDQREWNEQFF
TGCAGTGCTAGAGATCAGCGGGAGTGGAATGAGCAGTTCTTC
>TRBV10-3|TRBJ2-1|.|.
CAISESGGTKYNEQFF
TGTGCCATCAGTGAGTCGGGCGGGACGAAGTACAATGAGCAGTTCTTC
>TRBV28|TRBJ2-3|.|many
CASSPSGSLLRAEQYF
TGTGCCAGCAGCCCGAGTGGGAGCCTTCTTCGTGCGGAGCAGTATTTT
>TRBV5-1|TRBJ2-2|.|.
CASSLFGRGDTGELFF
TGCGCCAGCAGCTTATTTGGCAGGGGCGACACCGGGGAGCTGTTTTTT
>TRBV6-5|TRBJ1-1|.|.
CASSFQGLNTEAFF
TGTGCCAGCAGTTTCCAGGGGCTGAACACTGAAGCTTTCTTT
>TRBV5-8|TRBJ2-7|.|few
CASSLTGLEQYF
TGTGCCAGCAGCCTGACCGGGCTCGAGCAGTACTTC
>TRBV7-2|TRBJ2-2|TRBD1|.
CASSLQDRVTGELFF
TGTGCCAGCAGCCTACAAGACAGGGTAACCGGGGAGCTGTTTTTT
>TRBV7-2|TRBJ2-5|.|few
CASSHPGAETQYF
TGTGCCAGCAGCCACCCGGGGGCGGAGACCCAGTACTTC
>TRBV6-5|TRBJ1-1|TRBD1|.
CASSPRQGQAAFF
TGTGCCAGCAGTCCGCGACAGGGTCAGGCAGCTTTCTTT
>TRBV7-6|TRBJ2-3|.|.
CASSPRGGPSDTQYF
TGTGCCAGCAGCCCCCGCGGTGGGCCATCAGATACGCAGTATTTT
>TRBV24-1|TRBJ2-1|.|.
CATSDPPSGSYNEQFF
TGTGCCACCAGTGATCCCCCCTCCGGGTCCTACAATGAGCAGTTCTTC
>TRBV2|TRBJ2-2|.|.
CASSQGSFGELFF
TGTGCCAGCAGCCAGGGTTCTTTCGGGGAGCTGTTTTTT
>TRBV6-6|TRBJ2-7|TRBD2|.
CASTHAGGGEQYF
TGTGCCAGCACCCACGCGGGGGGCGGCGAGCAGTACTTC
>TRBV7-2|TRBJ2-2|.|.
CASSISVGNTGELFF
TGTGCCAGCAGCATTAGCGTGGGGAACACCGGGGAGCTGTTTTTT